The 18 T cell receptor beta chains in this list originate from one sample, sequenced in a study of blood T cell repertoires in COVID-19. Method: immunoSEQ multiplex PCR; TCRdb's copy keeps in-frame clones and lacks some. The sample has under 400,000 clones, approximately 90% seen once. The sample was peripheral blood. The source of these receptors is a woman aged 60-75 years with COVID-19, enrolled during active disease.

The chain employs TRBV28 and TRBJ1-2; 8 bases align to TRBD1. The V gene's germline CDR1 is MDHEN and CDR2 SYDVKM. This CDR3 region has 15 residues. Trimming took 4 bases from V and 6 from J; bases not matched to a gene: 10. CDR3 sequence reads: CASSSSGGSGNGYTF. For the CDR3, the DNA is TGTGCCAGCAGTTCCTCAGGGGGCTCGGGAAATGGCTACACCTTC.

The genes are TRBV12-3 or TRBV12-4 and TRBJ1-4; 7 bases are a match to TRBD1. CDR3 size: 12 residues. Trimming cost V 6 bases and J 6 bases; bases outside gene matches: 1. CDR3 in amino acids: CASRTGDEKLFF. In DNA form, the CDR3 reads TGTGCCAGCAGAACAGGGGATGAAAAACTGTTTTTT.

The chain couples TRBV5-8 to TRBJ1-5, with D tentatively TRBD1 (6 bases). The germline CDR1 and CDR2 sequences are SGHTS and YDEGEE. The V end lost 1 base, the J end lost 5 bases, and 13 bases lay between the germline ends. The CDR3 extends over 15 amino acids. CDR3 sequence: CASSLTGQGYQPQHF. CDR3 nucleotides: TGTGCCAGCAGCTTGACGGGCCAGGGGTATCAGCCCCAGCATTTT.

The chain combines TRBV11-2 with TRBJ1-1, with D unclear. This CDR3 is built from 13 residues. Looked up from germline, CDR1 is SGHAT and CDR2 is FQNNGV. V dropped 3 bases and J dropped 4 bases, with 9 bases sitting between them. The CDR3, as DNA: TGTGCCAGCAGCTTCCCTAGTGGCACTGAAGCTTTCTTT. It specifies CASSFPSGTEAFF.

The chain uses TRBV5-6 and TRBJ1-2; TRBD1 aligns across 9 bases. The CDR3 has 16 amino acids. Germline-derived CDR1 and CDR2 are SGHDT and YYEEEE. V shed 1 base, J shed 4 bases, and the junction held 8 bases outside the gene matches. The CDR3 loop is CASSLSGQGSIYGYTF. Written as DNA, the CDR3 is TGTGCCAGCAGCTTGTCGGGACAGGGAAGTATCTATGGCTACACCTTC.

This clone was recorded once. The chain uses TRBV19 and TRBJ1-5; 7 bases are a match to TRBD1. Trimming removed 5 bases from V and 4 bases from J; junction bases left unmatched: 5. Per the germline V gene, CDR1 is LNHDA and CDR2 is SQIVND (reference sequence). CDR3 length: 14 residues. For the CDR3, the DNA is TGTGCCAGTAGTCTGTACAGGGGAAATCAGCCCCAGCATTTT. Residues: CASSLYRGNQPQHF.

This sequence joins TRBV3-1 (or the pseudogene TRBV3-2) and TRBJ2-2; 8 bases match TRBD2. The junction had 7 bases not matched to a gene; V was cut back by 7 bases and J by 0 bases. This CDR3 contains 16 residues. Germline-derived CDR1 and CDR2 are LGHDT and YNNKEL (reference sequence). The CDR3 spells CASIYSGGANTGELFF. The CDR3 DNA reads TGTGCCAGCATCTACTCCGGGGGGGCGAACACCGGGGAGCTGTTTTTT.

The chain uses TRBV4-2 and TRBJ1-2; weak D call: TRBD1 (5 bases). Germline-derived CDR1 and CDR2 are LGHNA and YNFKEQ. Trimming shortened V by 1 base and J by 6 bases, and 12 bases separated the two germline ends. This CDR3 comprises 14 residues. Written as DNA, the CDR3 is TGTGCCAGCAGCCAAGTGGGCGGGGCAGATGGCTACACCTTC. This translates into CASSQVGGADGYTF.

This chain joins TRBV5-4 and TRBJ1-2, with TRBD1 as a possible D gene (6 bases). Trimming shortened V by 3 bases and J by 8 bases, and 17 bases separated the two germline ends. This CDR3 has 14 amino acids. The germline V gene encodes CDR1 SGHNT and CDR2 YYREEE (reference sequence). CDR3 nucleotides: TGTGCCAGCAGCTGGGCAGGGGCCTCCGGAGGCTACACCTTC. Protein product: CASSWAGASGGYTF.

The table lists this clone with a count of one. V is TRBV10-3 and J is TRBJ1-1; D unclear. Germline V CDR1 and CDR2: ENHRY, SYGVKD. The V and J ends lost 5 bases and 0 bases respectively, with 10 bases between them. This CDR3 contains 14 residues. The CDR3 region has the DNA TGTGCCATCAGTTCCCTCGGGATGAACACTGAAGCTTTCTTT. This translates into CAISSLGMNTEAFF.

The CDR3 region is CASRRQGSNQPQHF. As DNA, the CDR3 is TGTGCCAGCAGACGACAGGGGAGCAATCAGCCCCAGCATTTT. V gene TRBV28 combines with J gene TRBJ1-5, with TRBD1 identical over 8 bases. The length of the CDR3 is 14 residues. V lost 6 bases to trimming and J lost 1 base; unmatched junction nucleotides: 2. The germline V gene encodes CDR1 MDHEN and CDR2 SYDVKM.

CDR3 in DNA: TGTGCCAGCAGCTCCCCAGGGACTTTCTATGGCTACACCTTC. It specifies CASSSPGTFYGYTF. The chain carries TRBV7-2 and TRBJ1-2; D is perhaps TRBD1 (5 bases). V was shortened by 4 bases and J by 4 bases, with 13 bases between the two germline ends. The CDR3 runs to 14 residues. The germline V gene encodes CDR1 SGHTA and CDR2 FQGNSA. Full variable domain (outside the CDR3, taken from reference TRBV7-2 and TRBJ1-2): GAGVSQSPSNKVTEKGKDVELRCDPISGHTALYWYRQSLGQGLEFLIYFQGNSAPDKSGLPSDRFSAERTGGSVSTLTIQRTQQEDSAVYLCASSSPGTFYGYTFGSGTRLTVV.

This chain uses TRBV3-1 (or the pseudogene TRBV3-2) with TRBJ1-1; TRBD1 is a possible D gene (5 bases). The CDR3 length is 17 residues. Between the trimmed V and J ends, which lost 0 bases and 0 bases, there was a span of 14 bases. Germline V gives CDR1 LGHDT, CDR2 YNNKEL (reference sequence). The CDR3 DNA sequence: TGTGCCAGCAGCCAAGAAGGGCGGGGGTTCATGAACACTGAAGCTTTCTTT. Residues: CASSQEGRGFMNTEAFF.

This clone has just one count. V is TRBV5-8 and J is TRBJ1-2, with D possibly being TRBD1 (5 bases). Trimming removed 7 bases at V and 3 bases at J, with 13 bases between. CDR1 and CDR2 from the germline V gene are SGHTS and YDEGEE. This CDR3 spans 13 amino acids. CDR3: CASGTGGDYGYTF. DNA for the CDR3: TGTGCCAGCGGTACAGGAGGGGACTATGGCTACACCTTC.

The V gene is TRBV2, the J gene TRBJ1-1; TRBD1 aligns across 8 bases. There are 14 residues in the CDR3. The germline V gene has CDR1 SNHLY and CDR2 FYNNEI. V trimming: 9 bases; J trimming: 4 bases; junction bases outside the gene matches: 10. Here the CDR3 reads CARGGRGLGTEAFF. DNA of the CDR3: TGTGCCAGGGGGGGCAGGGGGCTGGGCACTGAAGCTTTCTTT.

The chain joins TRBV11-2 to TRBJ1-1; no clear D gene. The V end lost 5 bases, the J end lost 11 bases, and 18 bases lay between the germline ends. The CDR3 extends over 13 amino acids. CDR1 SGHAT and CDR2 FQNNGV come from the germline V gene. CDR3 region: CASSAGSTLGAFF. Here the CDR3 DNA reads TGTGCCAGCAGCGCCGGGAGCACACTCGGGGCTTTCTTT.

The chain couples TRBV5-1 to TRBJ2-3; D is perhaps TRBD2 (6 bases). Trimming pared 2 bases from V and 0 bases from J, leaving 10 bases between. The CDR3 runs 15 residues. Per germline, CDR1 SGHRS and CDR2 YFSETQ. CDR3 coding DNA: TGCGCCAGCAGCTTTACCCGGGGGAGCACAGATACGCAGTATTTT. It translates to CASSFTRGSTDTQYF.

V is TRBV7-9 and J is TRBJ1-4, with TRBD1 as a possible D gene (5 bases). V lost 1 base and J 8 bases, leaving 14 bases between the germline ends. Germline CDR1 SEHNR, CDR2 FQNEAQ (reference sequence). This CDR3 is 15 amino acids long. This chain's CDR3 is CASSLGSAGNEKLFF. The DNA of the CDR3 is TGTGCCAGCAGCTTAGGAAGTGCAGGGAACGAAAAACTGTTTTTT.